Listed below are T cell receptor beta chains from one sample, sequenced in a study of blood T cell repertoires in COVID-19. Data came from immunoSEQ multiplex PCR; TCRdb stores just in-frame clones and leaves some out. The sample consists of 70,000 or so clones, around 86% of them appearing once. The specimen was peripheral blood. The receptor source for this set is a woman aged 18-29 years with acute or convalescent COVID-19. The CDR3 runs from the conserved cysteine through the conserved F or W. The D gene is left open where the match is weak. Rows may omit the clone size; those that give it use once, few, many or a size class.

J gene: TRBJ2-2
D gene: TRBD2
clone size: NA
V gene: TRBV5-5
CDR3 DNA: TGTGCCAGCAGCATGGGACTAGCGGGAGGGCCGAGCACCGGGGAGCTGTTTTTT
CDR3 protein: CASSMGLAGGPSTGELFF

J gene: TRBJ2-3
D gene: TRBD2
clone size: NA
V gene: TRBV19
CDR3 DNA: TGTGCCAGTAGCTTGACTAGCACATACACAGATACGCAGTATTTT
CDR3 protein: CASSLTSTYTDTQYF

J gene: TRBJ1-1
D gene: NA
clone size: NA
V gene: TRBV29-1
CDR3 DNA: TGCAGCGTTACATTAACAGGCGGGAACACTGAAGCTTTCTTT
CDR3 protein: CSVTLTGGNTEAFF

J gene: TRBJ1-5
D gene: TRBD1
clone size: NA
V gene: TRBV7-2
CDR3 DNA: TGTGCCAGCAGCCTGACAGGGGATCAGCCCCAGCATTTT
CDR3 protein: CASSLTGDQPQHF

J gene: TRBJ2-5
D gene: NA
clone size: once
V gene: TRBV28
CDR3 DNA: TGTGCCAGCAGTTTGTCCATCACCCCGCATTTCGGAGAGACCCAGTACTTC
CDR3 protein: CASSLSITPHFGETQYF

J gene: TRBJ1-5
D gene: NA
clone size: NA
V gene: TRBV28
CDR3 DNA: TGTGCCAGCAGTTTCGCCTCGGACGGGGTCGGGGGCAATCAGCCCCAGCATTTT
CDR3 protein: CASSFASDGVGGNQPQHF

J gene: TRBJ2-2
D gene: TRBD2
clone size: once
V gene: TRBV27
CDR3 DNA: TGTGCCAGCAGTTTTGGTAGCGGGGGAACCACCGGGGAGCTGTTTTTT
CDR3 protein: CASSFGSGGTTGELFF

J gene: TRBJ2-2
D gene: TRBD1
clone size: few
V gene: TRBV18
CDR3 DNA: TGTGCCAGCTCACGACAGACAGGGGAGAGCACCGGGGAGCTGTTTTTT
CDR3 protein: CASSRQTGESTGELFF

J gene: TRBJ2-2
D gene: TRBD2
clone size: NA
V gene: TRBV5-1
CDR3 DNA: TGCGCCAGCAGCTTGTCGGGAGGTATGGACACCGGGGAGCTGTTTTTT
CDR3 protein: CASSLSGGMDTGELFF

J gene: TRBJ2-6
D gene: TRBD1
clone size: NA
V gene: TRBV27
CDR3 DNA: TGTGCCAGCAGTCCCACAGGGGCAGGGGCCAACGTCCTGACTTTC
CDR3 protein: CASSPTGAGANVLTF

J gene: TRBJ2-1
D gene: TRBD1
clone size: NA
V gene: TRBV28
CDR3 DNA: TGTGCCAGCAGTTGGACAGGGGGTCAGGAAGCGTTCTTC
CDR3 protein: CASSWTGGQEAFF

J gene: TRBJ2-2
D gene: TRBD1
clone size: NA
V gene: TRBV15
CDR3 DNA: TGTGCCACCAGCAGAGACCGGGGGACAGGGGTCACCGGGGAGCTGTTTTTT
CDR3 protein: CATSRDRGTGVTGELFF

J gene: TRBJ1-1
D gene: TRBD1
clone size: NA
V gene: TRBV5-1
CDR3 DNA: TGCGCCAGCAGCTCACAGGGGGCGCCGGGCACTGAAGCTTTCTTT
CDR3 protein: CASSSQGAPGTEAFF

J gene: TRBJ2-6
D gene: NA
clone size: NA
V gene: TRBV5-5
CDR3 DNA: TGTGCCAGCAGCTTTCCGTCTAGTGGGGCCAACGTCCTGACTTTC
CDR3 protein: CASSFPSSGANVLTF

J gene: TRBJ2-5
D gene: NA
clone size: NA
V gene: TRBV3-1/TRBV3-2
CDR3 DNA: TGTGCCAGCAGCCTAGCGCGGGACGAACAAGAGACCCAGTACTTC
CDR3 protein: CASSLARDEQETQYF

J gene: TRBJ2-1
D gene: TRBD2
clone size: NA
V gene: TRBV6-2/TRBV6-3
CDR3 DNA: TGTGCCAGCAGTTACCCCCTAGCGGGAGTTGAAAATGAGCAGTTCTTC
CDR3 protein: CASSYPLAGVENEQFF

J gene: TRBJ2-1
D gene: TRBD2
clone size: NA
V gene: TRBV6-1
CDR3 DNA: TGTGCCAGCAGTGAGTTTAGCGGGGGCGCCTTGAATGAGCAGTTCTTC
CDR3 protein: CASSEFSGGALNEQFF